This is a list of T cell receptor beta chains from one sample in a study of beta chain features in type 1 diabetes. Generated by immunoSEQ multiplex PCR, the TCRdb table keeps only in-frame clones and is missing some. The sample lists approximately 250,000 clones; roughly a quarter were seen once. Input material: naive CD4+ T cells from blood. Receptors originate from a woman aged 25 to 45 with type 1 diabetes. The CDR3 runs from the conserved cysteine through the conserved F or W. The D gene is left open where the match is weak. Size tells how often a clone was seen (once, few, many) or the class of an expanded clone, and some rows leave it out.

J: TRBJ1-5
V: TRBV30
D: TRBD1
size: .
DNA: TGTGCCTGTCGGGTCGGGACAGGGGCTGCTCAGCCCCAGCATTTT
CDR3: CACRVGTGAAQPQHF

J: TRBJ2-5
V: TRBV5-1
D: .
size: .
DNA: TGCGCCAGCAGCTTGGGCCGAGAAGAGACCCAGTACTTC
CDR3: CASSLGREETQYF

J: TRBJ2-7
V: TRBV6-1
D: .
size: few
DNA: TGTGCCAGCAGTGACGGGAGAGGGTACGAGCAGTACTTC
CDR3: CASSDGRGYEQYF

J: TRBJ1-5
V: TRBV6-5
D: TRBD1
size: .
DNA: TGTGCCAGCAGCTCCTTGAGGGACAGCGGACAGCCCCAGCATTTT
CDR3: CASSSLRDSGQPQHF

J: TRBJ1-1
V: TRBV28
D: TRBD1
size: few
DNA: TGTGCCGCCGGACAGGGTTTTTCCTCGCTGCGCACTGAAGCTTTCTTT
CDR3: CAAGQGFSSLRTEAFF

J: TRBJ2-3
V: TRBV29-1
D: .
size: few
DNA: TGCAGCGCTAAAGCTAGCACAGATACGCAGTATTTT
CDR3: CSAKASTDTQYF

J: TRBJ1-1
V: TRBV9
D: .
size: .
DNA: TGTGCCAGCAGCGCACAGGGGAACACTGAAGCTTTCTTT
CDR3: CASSAQGNTEAFF

J: TRBJ2-7
V: TRBV11-2
D: TRBD1
size: .
DNA: TGTGCCAGCAGCTTAGATCGACAGGGGTTCTGGGAGCAGTACTTC
CDR3: CASSLDRQGFWEQYF

J: TRBJ2-2
V: TRBV5-1
D: TRBD1
size: few
DNA: TGCGCCAGCAGCTTGGGGACAGGGACCACCGGGGAGCTGTTTTTT
CDR3: CASSLGTGTTGELFF

J: TRBJ2-5
V: TRBV23-1
D: .
size: few
DNA: TGCGCCAGCAGTCACGCGGGGTACGAGGGAGGAGAGACCCAGTACTTC
CDR3: CASSHAGYEGGETQYF

J: TRBJ1-1
V: TRBV14
D: .
size: few
DNA: TGTGCCAGCAGCCAAGCGCAGGGCACTGAAGCTTTCTTT
CDR3: CASSQAQGTEAFF

J: TRBJ2-2
V: TRBV9
D: TRBD2
size: few
DNA: TGTGCCAGCAGCGTAGGGGGGCTAGCGGGAGAAGGGGAGCTGTTTTTT
CDR3: CASSVGGLAGEGELFF

J: TRBJ2-5
V: TRBV5-1
D: TRBD2
size: few
DNA: TGCGCCAGCAGCTTGGTCGGCGGGAGGGGTCAAGAGACCCAGTACTTC
CDR3: CASSLVGGRGQETQYF

J: TRBJ2-3
V: TRBV7-3
D: TRBD2
size: few
DNA: TGTGCCAGCAGCTTAACTCCGGGACTAGCGGGAGAAGATACGCAGTATTTT
CDR3: CASSLTPGLAGEDTQYF

J: TRBJ1-3
V: TRBV30
D: .
size: few
DNA: TGTGCCTGGAGTCTACAGGCCCCGTTCTCTGGAAACACCATATATTTT
CDR3: CAWSLQAPFSGNTIYF

J: TRBJ1-5
V: TRBV7-9
D: .
size: few
DNA: TGTGCCAGCAGCTTTGCAGGGCGGCAGCCCCAGCATTTT
CDR3: CASSFAGRQPQHF

J: TRBJ2-3
V: TRBV7-7
D: TRBD2
size: .
DNA: TGTGCTAGCAGCAGACTAGCGGGGCTGGATACGCAGTATTTT
CDR3: CASSRLAGLDTQYF

J: TRBJ2-7
V: TRBV5-1
D: TRBD1
size: .
DNA: TGCGCCAGCAGCTTGGCCGGGACAGCGTACGAGCAGTACTTC
CDR3: CASSLAGTAYEQYF

J: TRBJ1-2
V: TRBV5-4
D: TRBD1
size: .
DNA: TGTGCCAGCAGCTTGTATGCAGGGGGGAACTATGGCTACACCTTC
CDR3: CASSLYAGGNYGYTF

J: TRBJ1-2
V: TRBV29-1
D: TRBD1
size: few
DNA: TGCAGCGTTCCCCCGGGACAGGGTCAGGCCAACTATGGCTACACCTTC
CDR3: CSVPPGQGQANYGYTF

J: TRBJ1-2
V: TRBV16
D: TRBD1
size: .
DNA: TGTGCCAGCAGCCAAATGGCAGGGGGCCTCTATGGCTACACCTTC
CDR3: CASSQMAGGLYGYTF

J: TRBJ2-5
V: TRBV5-4
D: TRBD2
size: .
DNA: TGTGCCAGCAGTTCGGCGGGGGGGGCAGAGACCCAGTACTTC
CDR3: CASSSAGGAETQYF

J: TRBJ1-1
V: TRBV18
D: .
size: .
DNA: TGTGCCAGCTCACCACGGTTGGAGGGGACTAACACTGAAGCTTTCTTT
CDR3: CASSPRLEGTNTEAFF

J: TRBJ2-7
V: TRBV27
D: .
size: few
DNA: TGTGCCAGCAGTTTGAAATCTCGGTTTCTTGAGCAGTACTTC
CDR3: CASSLKSRFLEQYF

J: TRBJ2-5
V: TRBV4-2
D: .
size: .
DNA: TGTGCCAGCAGCCAAGTGGGGCTAGAACAAGAGACCCAGTACTTC
CDR3: CASSQVGLEQETQYF

J: TRBJ1-1
V: TRBV6-6
D: .
size: few
DNA: TGTGCCGGAGGAGACACTGAAGCTTTCTTT
CDR3: CAGGDTEAFF

J: TRBJ2-3
V: TRBV2
D: .
size: .
DNA: TGTGCCAGCAGTGCAAATAAAGGGGTTAGCACAGATACGCAGTATTTT
CDR3: CASSANKGVSTDTQYF

J: TRBJ1-2
V: TRBV29-1
D: TRBD1
size: .
DNA: TGCAGCGTTGAAGATGGGACAGCTCCCTATGGCTACACCTTC
CDR3: CSVEDGTAPYGYTF

J: TRBJ1-2
V: TRBV25-1
D: .
size: few
DNA: TGTGCCAGCAGGCCGGCCGGGAACTATGGCTACACCTTC
CDR3: CASRPAGNYGYTF

J: TRBJ1-1
V: TRBV28
D: .
size: .
DNA: TGTGCCAGCAACCTCAACAGGGAGAGTTTCTTT
CDR3: CASNLNRESFF

J: TRBJ2-3
V: TRBV2
D: .
size: .
DNA: TGTGCCAGCAGTGGAGGGCCGGCAGATACGCAGTATTTT
CDR3: CASSGGPADTQYF

J: TRBJ1-1
V: TRBV5-1
D: TRBD1
size: .
DNA: TGCGCCAGCAGCCTCGGACAGGTGAACACTGAAGCTTTCTTT
CDR3: CASSLGQVNTEAFF

J: TRBJ2-7
V: TRBV28
D: .
size: .
DNA: TGTGCCAGCAGGTTGACTGTATACACCTACGAGCAGTACTTC
CDR3: CASRLTVYTYEQYF

J: TRBJ2-1
V: TRBV5-4
D: .
size: few
DNA: TGTGCCAGCAGCTTGGACCGGGCGGGTGTTGAGCAGTTCTTC
CDR3: CASSLDRAGVEQFF

J: TRBJ1-2
V: TRBV7-9
D: .
size: .
DNA: TGTGCCAGCAGCTTCAGGGCCACAGGGTCTGGCTACACCTTC
CDR3: CASSFRATGSGYTF

J: TRBJ2-2
V: TRBV5-4
D: TRBD2
size: .
DNA: TGTGCCAGCACCGCGGGAGGGCCCACCGGGGAGCTGTTTTTT
CDR3: CASTAGGPTGELFF

J: TRBJ1-5
V: TRBV29-1
D: TRBD1
size: .
DNA: TGCAGCGTCATAGACAGGGGCCGCAATCAGCCCCAGCATTTT
CDR3: CSVIDRGRNQPQHF

J: TRBJ2-7
V: TRBV2
D: TRBD1
size: few
DNA: TGTGCCAGCAGACAGGGGGGTCGCTACGAGCAGTACTTC
CDR3: CASRQGGRYEQYF

J: TRBJ1-5
V: TRBV18
D: TRBD1
size: few
DNA: TGTGCCAGCTCACCACCGGGCAGGGGGGAGATTCAGCCCCAGCATTTT
CDR3: CASSPPGRGEIQPQHF

J: TRBJ2-3
V: TRBV14
D: .
size: .
DNA: TGTGCCAGCAGCCCGGTGGAGTTTGCAGATACGCAGTATTTT
CDR3: CASSPVEFADTQYF

J: TRBJ2-1
V: TRBV4-2
D: .
size: few
DNA: TGTGCCAGCAGGCTACAGGATTTCGGTGAGCAGTTCTTC
CDR3: CASRLQDFGEQFF

J: TRBJ2-7
V: TRBV7-2
D: TRBD1
size: .
DNA: TGTGCCAGCAGCCGGACAGGAACAATTTCCTACGAGCAGTACTTC
CDR3: CASSRTGTISYEQYF

J: TRBJ2-1
V: TRBV5-1
D: TRBD2
size: .
DNA: TGCGCCAGCAGCTTGCAACTAGCGTCCAATGAGCAGTTCTTC
CDR3: CASSLQLASNEQFF

J: TRBJ2-1
V: TRBV7-3
D: .
size: .
DNA: TGTGCCAGCAGCCCTAACCCCTCCACTGGGCAGTTCTTC
CDR3: CASSPNPSTGQFF

J: TRBJ1-4
V: TRBV30
D: .
size: once
DNA: TGTGCCTGGAGTGCAAGGGGCCCCCTTGAAAAACTGTTTTTT
CDR3: CAWSARGPLEKLFF

J: TRBJ2-1
V: TRBV4-1
D: TRBD2
size: .
DNA: TGCGCCAGCAGCCAACTTTGGACTAGCGGCCCGAGGTACAATGAGCAGTTCTTC
CDR3: CASSQLWTSGPRYNEQFF